The 25 T cell receptor beta chains below all came from one sample that was sequenced in a study of Graves' ophthalmopathy and Graves' hyperthyroidism. Investigators amplified TCR beta CDR3 regions from RNA transcripts. Investigators did first-round RT-PCR with HTBI primers, then second-round multiplex PCR. MiXCR was run by TCRdb on the multiplex PCR reads, yielding one entry per CDR3 protein. The table records hundreds of thousands of distinct CDR3 sequences, 15% of them present only once. The sequencing input was peripheral blood. The receptors shown here come from a woman in her late teens or twenties with stable Graves' hyperthyroidism.

This clonotype was detected many times. The chain employs TRBV11-2 and TRBJ1-1; no clear D. The CDR3 covers 12 residues. V was cut by 7 bases and J by 3 bases, with 9 bases left in between. Looked up from germline, CDR1 is SGHAT and CDR2 is FQNNGV. The CDR3 region is CASTHGDTEAFF. In DNA form, the CDR3 reads TGTGCCAGCACCCACGGTGACACTGAAGCTTTCTTT. The full variable domain, its missing parts supplied by reference TRBV11-2 and TRBJ1-1, is EAGVAQSPRYKIIEKRQSVAFWCNPISGHATLYWYQQILGQGPKLLIQFQNNGVVDDSQLPKDRFSAERLKGVDSTLKIQPAKLEDSAVYLCASTHGDTEAFFGQGTRLTVV.

This clonotype was counted ten times or more. The V call is TRBV6-2 or TRBV6-3, the J call TRBJ2-5; 8 bases line up with TRBD1. Germline-derived CDR1 and CDR2 are MNHEY and SVGEGT. The CDR3 spans 18 residues. J was trimmed by 4 bases and V by 5 bases; bases with no gene match: 18. CDR3 DNA sequence: TGTGCCAGCAGTCGTCCCTCTCGCCGGGACAGGACGCGAGAGACCCAGTACTTC. As protein: CASSRPSRRDRTRETQYF.

J is TRBJ2-7 and V is TRBV9, with TRBD1 matching over 8 bases. This CDR3 contains 14 residues. V dropped 4 bases and J dropped 6; count of bases not matched to a gene: 9. The germline CDR1 and CDR2 sequences are SGDLS and YYNGEE. CDR3 residues: CASSPSGGTGEQYF. Here the CDR3 DNA reads TGTGCCAGCAGCCCATCAGGGGGCACAGGCGAGCAGTACTTC.

CDR3 amino acids: CASSYRGVANTGELFF. CDR3 nucleotides: TGTGCCAGCAGTTACAGAGGAGTCGCGAACACCGGGGAGCTGTTTTTT. This chain joins TRBV6-5 and TRBJ2-2; D is ambiguous. Trimming removed 2 bases from V and 0 bases from J, with 10 bases in between. CDR3 length equals 16 residues. Germline V lookup: CDR1 MNHEY, CDR2 SVGAGI.

V gene TRBV9 combines with J gene TRBJ2-5, with TRBD2 identical over 7 bases. The length of the CDR3 is 15 residues. CDR1 is SGDLS and CDR2 is YYNGEE in the germline V gene. V trimming: 3 bases; J trimming: 3 bases; junction bases outside the gene matches: 8. CDR3 amino acids: CASSAAGTTKETQYF. The CDR3 DNA reads TGTGCCAGCAGCGCGGCCGGGACTACTAAAGAGACCCAGTACTTC.

As for this clonotype: Mismatch with germline at one junction end may stem from a read error. This chain uses TRBV11-2 with TRBJ2-5; D might be TRBD1 (6 bases). The V gene's germline CDR1 is SGHAT and CDR2 FQNNGV. The CDR3 totals 16 residues. CDR3 nucleotides: TGTGCCAGCAGCTTAGGGGCAGGGGTGGACCAAGAGACCAAGTACTTC. It yields the protein CASSLGAGVDQETKYF.

The table lists this clonotype with many counts. The chain links TRBV7-2 to TRBJ1-1; D remains ambiguous. Trimming took 1 base from V and 3 from J, leaving 9 bases between them. The CDR3 runs to 14 residues. Germline assignment: CDR1 SGHTA and CDR2 FQGNSA. The CDR3 region has the DNA TGTGCCAGCAGCTTAGGAGTTGGGGACACTGAAGCTTTCTTT. It is translated as CASSLGVGDTEAFF.

This clonotype was counted many times. The chain is built from TRBV7-2 and TRBJ2-5; the D gene is possibly TRBD1 (6 bases). The CDR3 totals 12 residues. Germline CDR1 reads SGHTA; CDR2 reads FQGNSA. Between the trimmed V and J ends, which lost 5 bases and 5 bases, there was a span of 9 bases. CDR3 sequence: CASSLQGETQYF. The CDR3 DNA is TGTGCCAGCAGCCTCCAGGGGGAGACCCAGTACTTC.

This clonotype occurred many times. The rearrangement links TRBV9 to TRBJ1-2; TRBD1 might be the D (5 bases). Trimming shortened V by 3 bases and J by 5 bases, and 14 bases separated the two germline ends. CDR3 length: 14 amino acids. Germline values: CDR1 SGDLS, CDR2 YYNGEE. DNA for the CDR3: TGTGCCAGCAGCGGGGGGGTCAAGGGGTATGGCTACACCTTC. Translated, it gives CASSGGVKGYGYTF.

The chain has TRBV6-1 and TRBJ1-2; 11 bases map to TRBD1. The CDR3 is 16 residues long. Unmatched junction bases numbered 5, after V lost 3 bases and J lost 2 bases. The germline gives CDR1 MNHNS, CDR2 SASEGT. The DNA of the CDR3 is TGTGCCAGCAGTGAGGGGGGGACAGGGGGAAACTATGGCTACACCTTC. Protein sequence: CASSEGGTGGNYGYTF.

This clonotype was detected many times. The chain is built from TRBV20-1 and TRBJ1-1; maybe TRBD1 (5 bases). Germline values: CDR1 DFQATT, CDR2 SNEGSKA (reference sequence). The V end lost 4 bases, the J end lost 4 bases, and 10 bases lay between the germline ends. This CDR3 region has 12 residues. The DNA for the CDR3 is TGCAGTGCTAAGGGGTCGGCCACTGAAGCTTTCTTT. Translating gives CSAKGSATEAFF.

Concerning this clonotype: It may be a read error: a sequence one base away is much more abundant. V usage is TRBV6-2 or TRBV6-3 and J usage is TRBJ2-7; TRBD1 matches at 8 bases. The CDR3 consists of 13 residues. CDR1 is MNHEY, CDR2 SVGEGT, per germline. The CDR3 region is CVSSFSDRAEQYF. In DNA, the CDR3 is TGTGTCAGCAGTTTCTCGGACAGGGCCGAGCAGTACTTC.

There are many counts of this clonotype. CDR3 loop: CASSFLGREAFF. CDR3 in DNA: TGTGCCAGCAGCTTCCTTGGCAGGGAAGCTTTCTTT. The rearrangement links TRBV5-6 to TRBJ1-1; D call uncertain. The CDR3 totals 12 residues. CDR1 and CDR2 (germline): SGHDT, YYEEEE. Between the trimmed V and J ends, which lost 2 bases and 8 bases, there was a span of 10 bases.

This clonotype was seen repeatedly, ten times or more. J is TRBJ1-6 and V is TRBV19; D ambiguous. V gave up 6 bases and J gave up 6 bases, with 6 bases separating them. CDR3 size: 12 residues. CDR1 LNHDA and CDR2 SQIVND come from the germline V gene (reference sequence). The CDR3 region is CASRGFNSPLHF. CDR3 coding DNA: TGTGCCAGTAGAGGCTTTAATTCACCCCTCCACTTT.

The CDR3 DNA reads as TGTGCCAGCAGTTCCTACAGGGTACCCGAGACCCAGTACTTC. It translates to CASSSYRVPETQYF. The chain carries TRBV12-3 or TRBV12-4 and TRBJ2-5; tentatively, D is TRBD1 (6 bases). There are 14 residues in the CDR3. Trimming removed 4 bases at V and 5 bases at J, with 14 bases between.

This clonotype has at least ten counts. This rearrangement joins TRBV20-1 to TRBJ1-1; D call uncertain. The CDR3 consists of 14 residues. Germline V CDR1 and CDR2: DFQATT, SNEGSKA (reference sequence). Trimming stripped 4 bases from V and 0 bases from J, with 12 bases between. CDR3 sequence (DNA): TGCAGTGCTAACCGACCCTTATTGAACACTGAAGCTTTCTTT. Amino acid sequence: CSANRPLLNTEAFF.

This clonotype was found many times. The V gene is TRBV6-1, the J gene TRBJ1-1; D is perhaps TRBD1 (6 bases). V lost 7 bases and J 0 bases, leaving 15 bases between the germline ends. The CDR3 contains 15 residues. The V gene's germline CDR1 is MNHNS and CDR2 SASEGT. This chain's CDR3 is CASNQQGTMNTEAFF. The CDR3 DNA is TGTGCCAGCAATCAACAGGGTACAATGAACACTGAAGCTTTCTTT.

The table lists this clonotype with many counts. The CDR3 here is CASSSGTGNYGYTF. The CDR3 nucleotides read TGTGCCAGCAGCTCCGGGACGGGCAACTATGGCTACACCTTC. The chain has TRBV6-2 or TRBV6-3 and TRBJ1-2, with D maybe TRBD1 (5 bases). Germline values: CDR1 MNHEY, CDR2 SVGEGT. V was trimmed by 6 bases and J by 2 bases, leaving 13 bases between them. The CDR3 totals 14 residues.

Ten or more counts support this clonotype. V usage is TRBV15 and J usage is TRBJ2-7; tentatively, D is TRBD1 (6 bases). The germline V gene has CDR1 LNHNV and CDR2 YYDKDF (reference sequence). The CDR3 covers 15 residues. Trimming removed 4 bases at V and 3 bases at J, with 16 bases between. The CDR3 loop reads CATSTLRGKSYEQYF. In nucleotides, the CDR3 is TGTGCCACCAGCACCCTCAGGGGAAAAAGCTACGAGCAGTACTTC. The whole variable domain, filled in from reference TRBV15 and TRBJ2-7, reads DAMVIQNPRYQVTQFGKPVTLSCSQTLNHNVMYWYQQKSSQAPKLLFHYYDKDFNNEADTPDNFQSRRPNTSFCFLDIRSPGLGDTAMYLCATSTLRGKSYEQYFGPGTRLTVT.

This clonotype was found many times. V gene TRBV20-1 combines with J gene TRBJ2-2, with D uncertain. With 1 base removed from V and 5 bases from J, the gap between germline ends came to 8 bases. There are 13 residues in the CDR3. CDR1 and CDR2 from the germline V gene are DFQATT and SNEGSKA (reference sequence). In nucleotides, the CDR3 is TGCAGTGCTAGAGGAGGCGGAACCGGGGAGCTGTTTTTT. Translated: CSARGGGTGELFF.

This clonotype came up many times. The J gene is TRBJ2-5, the V gene TRBV24-1; 16 bases agree with TRBD2. Germline CDR1 KGHDR, CDR2 SFDVKD. The ends lost 4 bases at V and 5 bases at J; junction bases unmatched: 9. The CDR3 runs 18 residues. CDR3 nucleotide sequence: TGTGCCACCAGTGACGCGGGACTAGCGGGGGGGCCAAGGGAGACCCAGTACTTC. This gives the protein CATSDAGLAGGPRETQYF.

In this sample, this clonotype turned up many times. The chain links TRBV6-2 or TRBV6-3 to TRBJ1-2; TRBD1 matches 11 bases. There are 16 residues in the CDR3. Germline-derived CDR1 and CDR2 are MNHEY and SVGEGT. Trimming took 4 bases from V and 5 from J; bases not matched to a gene: 9. The CDR3 nucleotides are TGTGCCAGCAGTTCCGACCCGGGACAGGGGGGGTATGGCTACACCTTC. Translating gives CASSSDPGQGGYGYTF.

The rearrangement uses TRBV18 and TRBJ1-1; D may be TRBD1 (6 bases). The CDR3 extends over 17 amino acids. Germline values: CDR1 KGHSH, CDR2 LQKENI. V gave up 3 bases and J gave up 1 base, with 18 bases separating them. The CDR3 nucleotides read TGTGCCAGCTCACCTCCGAACGGCCCGGGGGCGAACACTGAAGCTTTCTTT. Translated: CASSPPNGPGANTEAFF.

Turning to this clonotype: At one of its ends the junction is not consistent with the germline gene, which may arise from a read error. The gene calls are TRBV7-2 and TRBJ2-2; the D gene is possibly TRBD2 (5 bases). This CDR3 is 14 amino acids long. Germline loops: CDR1 SGHTA, CDR2 FQGNSA. This chain's CDR3 is CASSSFKNTGELCF. CDR3 DNA: TGTGCCAGCAGCTCCTTTAAAAACACCGGGGAGCTGTGTTTT.

This clonotype was picked up a small number of times. The chain employs TRBV24-1 and TRBJ1-5; D might be TRBD1 (6 bases). Per germline, CDR1 KGHDR and CDR2 SFDVKD. CDR3 size: 16 residues. The ends were cut back, 2 bases at V and 9 bases at J, with 19 bases in the middle. The CDR3, as DNA: TGTGCCACCAGTGATTCCCGGGGGCCCCCTAATGGGCCCCAGCATTTT. This encodes CATSDSRGPPNGPQHF.